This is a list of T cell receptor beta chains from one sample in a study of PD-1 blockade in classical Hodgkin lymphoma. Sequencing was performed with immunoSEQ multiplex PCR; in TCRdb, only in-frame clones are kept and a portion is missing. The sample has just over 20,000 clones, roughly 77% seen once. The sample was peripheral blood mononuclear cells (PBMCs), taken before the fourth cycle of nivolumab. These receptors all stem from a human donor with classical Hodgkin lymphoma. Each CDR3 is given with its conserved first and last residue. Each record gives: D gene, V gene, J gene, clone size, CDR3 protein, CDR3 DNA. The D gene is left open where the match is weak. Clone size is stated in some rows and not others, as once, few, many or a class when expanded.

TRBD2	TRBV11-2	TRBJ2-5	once	CASSWTSGIRWETQYF	TGTGCCAGCAGTTGGACTAGCGGGATCCGCTGGGAGACCCAGTACTTC
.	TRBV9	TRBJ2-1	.	CASSLEQSSYNEQFF	TGTGCCAGCAGTTTAGAGCAGAGCTCCTACAATGAGCAGTTCTTC
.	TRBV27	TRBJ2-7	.	CASSLSPQQTYEQYF	TGTGCCAGCAGTTTATCTCCGCAGCAAACCTACGAGCAGTACTTC
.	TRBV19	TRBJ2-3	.	CASSRHGGRTDTQYF	TGTGCCAGTAGCCGACACGGTGGCCGCACAGATACGCAGTATTTT
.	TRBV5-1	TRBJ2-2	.	CASSLSTSGRELFF	TGCGCCAGCAGCTTGAGTACTTCAGGTCGGGAGCTGTTTTTT
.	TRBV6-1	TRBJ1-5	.	CASIQRWGFNQPQHF	TGTGCCAGCATTCAAAGGTGGGGTTTCAATCAGCCCCAGCATTTT
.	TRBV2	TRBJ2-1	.	CASVGGNYNEQFF	TGTGCCAGCGTTGGGGGCAACTACAATGAGCAGTTCTTC
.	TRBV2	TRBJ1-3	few	CASSRPGNTIYF	TGTGCCAGCAGTAGACCTGGAAACACCATATATTTT
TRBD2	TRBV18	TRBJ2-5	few	CASSQGLGETQYF	TGTGCCAGCTCACAGGGACTAGGAGAGACCCAGTACTTC
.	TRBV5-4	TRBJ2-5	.	CASSLDLGRGETQYF	TGTGCCAGCAGCTTGGATCTGGGGCGCGGAGAGACCCAGTACTTC
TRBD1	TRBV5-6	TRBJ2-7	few	CASRQGANLYEQYF	TGTGCCAGCAGACAGGGGGCAAATCTCTACGAGCAGTACTTC
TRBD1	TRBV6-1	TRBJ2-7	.	CASRDRGAYEQYF	TGTGCCAGCAGGGACAGGGGAGCCTACGAGCAGTACTTC
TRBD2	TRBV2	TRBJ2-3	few	CASQFRLAGPSTDTQYF	TGTGCCAGCCAGTTCCGATTAGCGGGACCTAGCACAGATACGCAGTATTTT
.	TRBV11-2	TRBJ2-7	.	CASSLNYEQYF	TGTGCCAGCAGCTTAAATTACGAGCAGTACTTC
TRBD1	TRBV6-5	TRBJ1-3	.	CASSRQGKSGNTIYF	TGTGCCAGCAGTAGACAGGGGAAGTCTGGAAACACCATATATTTT
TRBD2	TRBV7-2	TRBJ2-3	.	CASSEPSGKLYF	TGTGCCAGCAGCGAACCTAGCGGGAAGCTGTATTTT
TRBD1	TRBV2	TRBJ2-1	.	CASTTAGQGRLIEQFF	TGTGCCAGCACGACGGCGGGACAGGGGCGCCTAATTGAGCAGTTCTTC
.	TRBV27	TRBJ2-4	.	CAAGPGKNIQYF	TGTGCCGCCGGGCCAGGGAAAAACATTCAGTACTTC
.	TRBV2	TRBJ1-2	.	CAKEGSGYTF	TGTGCCAAAGAAGGAAGCGGCTACACCTTC
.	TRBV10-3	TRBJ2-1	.	CAIGETVYNEQFF	TGTGCCATCGGGGAGACAGTTTACAATGAGCAGTTCTTC
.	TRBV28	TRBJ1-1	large	CASSSPGIGEGTEAFF	TGTGCCAGCAGTAGCCCGGGTATAGGGGAGGGCACTGAAGCTTTCTTT
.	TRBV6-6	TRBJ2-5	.	CASSYSRETQYF	TGTGCCAGCAGTTACTCTAGAGAGACCCAGTACTTC
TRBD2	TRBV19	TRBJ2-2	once	CATRKTSGSDTGELFF	TGTGCCACCAGAAAGACTAGCGGGAGTGACACCGGGGAGCTGTTTTTT
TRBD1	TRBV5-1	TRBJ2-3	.	CASSGGTGGPDTQYF	TGCGCCAGCAGCGGCGGGACAGGGGGGCCAGATACGCAGTATTTT
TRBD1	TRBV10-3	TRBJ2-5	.	CASEGAQEETQYF	TGTGCCAGCGAGGGGGCCCAGGAAGAGACCCAGTACTTC
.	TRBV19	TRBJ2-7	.	CASSMGPSYEQYF	TGTGCCAGTAGCATGGGGCCCTCCTACGAGCAGTACTTC